The 8 T cell receptor beta chains reported below all come from one sample, sequenced in a study of cytomegalovirus exposure and HLA in healthy donors. Profiling relied on immunoSEQ multiplex PCR, and the TCRdb table lists in-frame clones only, not all of them. The table records hundreds of thousands of clones, more than 75% of them present only once. Specimen: PBMCs. All receptors come from a young woman in good health and CMV-seronegative.

The chain recombines TRBV5-6 with TRBJ2-2; D is unclear. CDR1 and CDR2 (germline): SGHDT, YYEEEE. Between the trimmed V and J ends, which lost 2 bases and 2 bases, there was a span of 13 bases. The CDR3 is 16 amino acids. CDR3 amino acids: CASSLIARGNTGELFF. The CDR3 bases are TGTGCCAGCAGCTTAATCGCTCGCGGCAACACCGGGGAGCTGTTTTTT.

The rearrangement links TRBV2 to TRBJ1-5, with TRBD1 as a possible D gene (5 bases). V lost 6 bases and J lost 4, with 7 bases in between. CDR3 length: 12 amino acids. Germline CDR1 is SNHLY and CDR2 is FYNNEI. The CDR3 protein is CASRTANQPQHF. For the CDR3, the DNA is TGTGCCAGCAGGACAGCTAATCAGCCCCAGCATTTT.

V and J are TRBV28 and TRBJ2-7, with D perhaps matching TRBD1 (6 bases). CDR3 length: 16 amino acids. V was clipped by 4 bases and J by 2 bases, with 18 bases between them. Germline CDR1 is MDHEN and CDR2 is SYDVKM. The CDR3, as DNA: TGTGCCAGCAGTTCCCGCCGAAACACAGGGACCTACGAGCAGTACTTC. Translated: CASSSRRNTGTYEQYF.

The gene calls are TRBV15 and TRBJ1-4; TRBD1 matches 8 bases. The CDR3 spans 14 residues. The germline gives CDR1 LNHNV, CDR2 YYDKDF (reference sequence). The junction had 5 bases not matched to a gene; V was cut back by 0 bases and J by 11 bases. In DNA, the CDR3 is TGTGCCACCAGCAGAGATCGACAGGGGAGGAAACTGTTTTTT. Translating gives CATSRDRQGRKLFF. The variable domain in full, completed from reference TRBV15 and TRBJ1-4, reads DAMVIQNPRYQVTQFGKPVTLSCSQTLNHNVMYWYQQKSSQAPKLLFHYYDKDFNNEADTPDNFQSRRPNTSFCFLDIRSPGLGDTAMYLCATSRDRQGRKLFFGSGTQLSVL.

This chain links TRBV2 with TRBJ2-7; 8 positions match TRBD2. This CDR3 spans 13 amino acids. V lost 7 bases, J lost 0 bases, and 2 bases stayed unmatched. Germline CDR1 is SNHLY and CDR2 is FYNNEI. Here the CDR3 DNA reads TGTGCCAGCAAGCGGGAGCTCTCCTACGAGCAGTACTTC. Protein: CASKRELSYEQYF.

This clone occurred a few times. This chain links TRBV11-2 with TRBJ2-7, with 7 positions matching TRBD2. Trimming cost V 1 base and J 4 bases; bases outside gene matches: 7. CDR1 is SGHAT, CDR2 FQNNGV, per germline. The CDR3 totals 15 residues. The CDR3 spells CASSLGSGTTYEQYF. In DNA form, the CDR3 reads TGTGCCAGCAGCTTAGGGTCAGGGACTACGTACGAGCAGTACTTC.

The CDR3 bases are TGTGCCAGCAGAAAACGGGAGATCCCCTCGGATGAGCAGTTCTTC. Protein product: CASRKREIPSDEQFF. V is TRBV5-6 and J is TRBJ2-1; possibly TRBD2 for D (6 bases). The CDR3 is made up of 15 amino acids. The germline V and J ends were trimmed by 5 bases and 8 bases, with 20 bases remaining between them. Germline CDR1 SGHDT, CDR2 YYEEEE.

The V call is TRBV5-4, the J call TRBJ1-2; no reliable D call. Germline-derived CDR1 and CDR2 are SGHNT and YYREEE (reference sequence). This CDR3 region has 14 residues. Trimming pared 2 bases from V and 5 bases from J, leaving 13 bases between. DNA for the CDR3: TGTGCCAGCAGCTTAACTCAGGAATCTTATGGCTACACCTTC. Amino acids: CASSLTQESYGYTF.